Each of the 32 T cell receptor beta chains below was sequenced from the same sample in a study of Graves' ophthalmopathy and Graves' hyperthyroidism. CDR3 regions of TCR beta were amplified from RNA transcripts. HTBI primers were employed in first-round RT-PCR, then a second-round multiplex PCR followed. TCRdb called the multiplex PCR reads again in MiXCR, with one record for every CDR3 protein. The sample contains approximately 640,000 distinct CDR3 sequences, about 40% of which appear only once. Sequencing input: peripheral blood. The receptor set was obtained from an adult man with Graves' ophthalmopathy.

There are many counts of this clonotype. The gene calls are TRBV7-9 and TRBJ2-5, with D unresolved. Per the germline V gene, CDR1 is SEHNR and CDR2 is FQNEAQ (reference sequence). V lost 0 bases and J 5 bases, leaving 7 bases between the germline ends. This CDR3 has 13 residues. CDR3 sequence: CASSLASWETQYF. CDR3 DNA sequence: TGTGCCAGCAGCTTAGCTAGCTGGGAGACCCAGTACTTC.

This clonotype was seen many times. The rearrangement uses TRBV20-1 and TRBJ1-1; a weak D match, TRBD1 (5 bases). The CDR3 consists of 13 residues. Germline V gene data show CDR1 as DFQATT and CDR2 as SNEGSKA (reference sequence). Trimming cost V 6 bases and J 5 bases, with 16 bases left between them. CDR3 region: CSAPATGGTEAFF. CDR3 DNA: TGCAGTGCCCCAGCAACAGGTGGTACTGAAGCTTTCTTT.

V and J are TRBV12-3 or TRBV12-4 and TRBJ1-2, with TRBD1 as a possible D gene (5 bases). Deletions cut 2 bases from V and 0 bases from J, with 10 bases between. The CDR3 is 15 residues long. The CDR3 loop is CASSLMEGPNYGYTF. The CDR3 DNA sequence: TGTGCCAGCAGTTTAATGGAGGGACCTAACTATGGCTACACCTTC.

This clonotype is a singleton in its sample. The V and J genes are TRBV7-2 and TRBJ1-2; D uncertain. The CDR3 runs 14 residues. Germline lookup yields CDR1 SGHTA and CDR2 FQGNSA. Trimming took off 2 bases at V and 8 bases at J, with 15 bases between the two ends. The CDR3 nucleotides are TGTGCCAGCAGCTTATCGGGGAGGGAGCGCGGCTACACCTTC. Translating gives CASSLSGRERGYTF.

The genes are TRBV29-1 and TRBJ2-7; D might be TRBD2 (7 bases). CDR1 SQVTM and CDR2 ANQGSEA come from the germline V gene. V was cut by 6 bases and J by 5 bases, with 14 bases left in between. The CDR3 totals 12 residues. The CDR3 nucleotides are TGCAGCGTCGCACAGGGAGGGAACGAGCAGTACTTC. Its protein is CSVAQGGNEQYF.

The chain uses TRBV19 and TRBJ2-2; 8 nucleotides match TRBD2. This CDR3 is built from 17 residues. The junction had 14 bases not matched to a gene; V was cut back by 7 bases and J by 4 bases. CDR1 is LNHDA, CDR2 SQIVND, per germline (reference sequence). The CDR3 region is CASTSQAGLAGTGELFF. CDR3 bases: TGTGCCAGTACCTCCCAGGCGGGGCTAGCGGGCACCGGGGAGCTGTTTTTT.

The chain uses TRBV6-5 and TRBJ1-2, with D unresolved. Germline V gives CDR1 MNHEY, CDR2 SVGAGI. The CDR3 extends over 15 amino acids. V was clipped by 0 bases and J by 2 bases, with 10 bases between them. CDR3 coding DNA: TGTGCCAGCAGTTACTCGAAGTTGGGGAACTATGGCTACACCTTC. It translates to CASSYSKLGNYGYTF.

Many counts were recorded for this clonotype. J is TRBJ2-5 and V is TRBV2; 7 nucleotides line up with TRBD1. V shed 10 bases, J shed 1 base, and the junction held 6 bases outside the gene matches. The CDR3 extends over 13 amino acids. Germline V gene lookup returns CDR1 SNHLY and CDR2 FYNNEI. The CDR3 reads CANSRDSQETQYF. The CDR3 nucleotides read TGTGCCAACTCACGGGACAGCCAAGAGACCCAGTACTTC.

Concerning this clonotype: Being one base from a much bigger clone, this may be a read error. It is likely a read error, because the conserved phenylalanine at the end of the CDR3 is missing. This sequence joins TRBV4-2 and TRBJ1-1; 8 bases align to TRBD1. The V and J ends lost 3 bases and 0 bases, in that order; junction bases with no gene match: 3. From germline, CDR1 is LGHNA and CDR2 YNFKEQ. The CDR3 is 15 residues long. The CDR3 sequence is CASSHRDRMNTEAFL. CDR3 sequence (DNA): TGTGCCAGCAGCCACCGGGACAGGATGAACACTGAAGCTTTCCTT.

This clonotype has a count of ten or more. This sequence joins TRBV4-1 and TRBJ2-5, with 9 bases fitting TRBD2. CDR3 length equals 15 residues. The J segment lost 2 bases and the V segment lost 6 bases, leaving 7 bases of the junction unmatched. Germline V gives CDR1 MGHRA, CDR2 YSYEKL. The CDR3 DNA follows: TGCGCCAGCAGTCCCCGGCTAGCGGGACAAGAGACCCAGTACTTC. It specifies CASSPRLAGQETQYF.

Note on this clonotype: The junction departs from germline at one end; a sequencing error may be responsible. CDR3 coding DNA: TGCGCCAGCAGCCAAGTTTGGCAGGGTTGGGCAACCGGGGAGCTGTTTTTT. Its translation: CASSQVWQGWATGELFF. V usage is TRBV7-9 and J usage is TRBJ2-2; possibly TRBD1 for D (5 bases). Germline V gives CDR1 SEHNR, CDR2 FQNEAQ (reference sequence). CDR3 length: 17 residues.

This clonotype was seen only a few times. The chain employs TRBV7-9 and TRBJ2-2; possible D gene TRBD1, 5 bases. The V end was cut by 3 bases, the J end by 3 bases, with 11 bases between. There are 15 residues in the CDR3. Germline V gives CDR1 SEHNR, CDR2 FQNEAQ (reference sequence). CDR3 bases: TGTGCCAGCAGCTTTAGGGGATCGGACACCGGGGAGCTGTTTTTT. Its protein is CASSFRGSDTGELFF.

The chain joins TRBV5-6 to TRBJ2-7; D may be TRBD1 or TRBD2 (5 bases each). The CDR3 length is 16 residues. V shed 2 bases and J shed 9 bases, with 24 bases lying between them. The germline V gene has CDR1 SGHDT and CDR2 YYEEEE. CDR3 DNA sequence: TGTGCCAGCAGCTTTGGGGCAGCGGCAGGGTACGTAGTGCAGTACTTC. Protein: CASSFGAAAGYVVQYF.

This clonotype was observed many times. The CDR3, as DNA: TGTGCCACCAGCAGTTTCCCGGGACGTACCTACGAGCAGTACTTC. It is translated as CATSSFPGRTYEQYF. The chain carries TRBV15 and TRBJ2-7, with D tentatively TRBD1 or TRBD2 (5 bases each). The V and J ends lost 3 bases and 2 bases respectively, with 14 bases between them. Germline assignment: CDR1 LNHNV and CDR2 YYDKDF (reference sequence). The CDR3 is 15 amino acids.

The chain has TRBV7-2 and TRBJ1-2; tentative D call: TRBD1 (5 bases). Germline assignment: CDR1 SGHTA and CDR2 FQGNSA. V gave up 5 bases and J gave up 5 bases, with 15 bases separating them. The length of the CDR3 is 14 residues. For the CDR3, the DNA is TGTGCCAGCAGCCCCCCCGCCGGGGGATATGGCTACACCTTC. It codes for CASSPPAGGYGYTF.

The chain links TRBV20-1 to TRBJ2-7, with 9 bases identical to TRBD1. In germline, CDR1 is DFQATT, CDR2 SNEGSKA (reference sequence). The CDR3 extends over 15 amino acids. Losses at the gene ends were 6 bases for V and 2 bases for J; bases not matched to a gene: 11. The CDR3 is CSAPGQGMWPYEQYF. In DNA form, the CDR3 reads TGCAGTGCCCCGGGACAGGGCATGTGGCCCTACGAGCAGTACTTC.

Many counts were recorded for this clonotype. The rearrangement uses TRBV9 and TRBJ2-2; 13 bases line up with TRBD2. J was trimmed by 7 bases and V by 3 bases; bases with no gene match: 6. CDR1 is SGDLS and CDR2 is YYNGEE in the germline V gene. This CDR3 is built from 16 residues. The CDR3 nucleotides are TGTGCCAGCAGCGGTACTAGCGGGAGGGCGCGCGGGGAGCTGTTTTTT. Translation: CASSGTSGRARGELFF.

A word on this clonotype: The CDR3 end shows no conserved phenylalanine or tryptophan, and so a read error is likely. This chain links TRBV5-6 with TRBJ2-7; D ambiguous. The CDR3 extends over 12 amino acids. Germline CDR1 is SGHDT and CDR2 is YYEEEE. V was shortened by 2 bases and J by 5 bases, with 8 bases between the two germline ends. CDR3 amino acids: CASSLGRDEQYL. Here the CDR3 DNA reads TGTGCCAGCAGCTTAGGTCGAGACGAGCAGTACCTC.

This clonotype was observed a handful of times. V usage is TRBV20-1 and J usage is TRBJ2-7; 14 positions match TRBD2. Germline trimming cut 4 bases from V and 4 bases from J; bases unmatched to any gene: 6. The CDR3 runs 15 residues. CDR1 is DFQATT and CDR2 is SNEGSKA in the germline V gene (reference sequence). The CDR3 reads CSAITGTSGSYEQYF. CDR3 coding DNA: TGCAGTGCTATAACCGGGACTAGCGGGAGTTACGAGCAGTACTTC.

This clonotype was observed once. The conserved closing phenylalanine or tryptophan is absent in this CDR3, likely reflecting a read error. The chain couples TRBV7-2 to TRBJ2-3; 7 bases align to TRBD2. V was clipped by 5 bases and J by 0 bases; unmatched bases: 5. The CDR3 consists of 15 residues. Germline-derived CDR1 and CDR2 are SGHTA and FQGNSA. Here the CDR3 DNA reads TGTGCCAGCAGCCAGGGACTACCCAGCACAGATACGCAGTATTGT. Protein sequence: CASSQGLPSTDTQYC.

This clonotype has a count of ten or more. This sequence joins TRBV3-1 and TRBJ1-5; no clear D. The CDR3 contains 15 residues. Germline CDR1 is LGHDT and CDR2 is YNNKEL (reference sequence). Trimming took 1 base from V and 4 from J, leaving 11 bases between them. The CDR3 nucleotides read TGTGCCAGCAGCCAAGGTCAATACAGTAATCAGCCCCAGCATTTT. Protein product: CASSQGQYSNQPQHF. The full variable domain, with the rest looked up from reference TRBV3-1 and TRBJ1-5, is DTAVSQTPKYLVTQMGNDKSIKCEQNLGHDTMYWYKQDSKKFLKIMFSYNNKELIINETVPNRFSPKSPDKAHLNLHINSLELGDSAVYFCASSQGQYSNQPQHFGDGTRLSIL.

The chain links TRBV7-9 to TRBJ1-5; 8 bases map to TRBD1. The germline CDR1 and CDR2 sequences are SEHNR and FQNEAQ (reference sequence). The J segment lost 7 bases and the V segment lost 6 bases, leaving 8 bases of the junction unmatched. The CDR3 has 14 amino acids. The CDR3 is CASSWTGYGQPQHF. The CDR3 region has the DNA TGTGCCAGCAGTTGGACAGGGTACGGGCAGCCCCAGCATTTT.

This chain uses TRBV2 with TRBJ1-5, with D perhaps TRBD1 (5 bases). The CDR3 has 14 amino acids. Between the trimmed V and J ends, which lost 8 bases and 5 bases, there was a span of 16 bases. Germline assignment: CDR1 SNHLY and CDR2 FYNNEI. The chain's CDR3 is CASSLQETDQPQHF. In nucleotides, the CDR3 is TGTGCCAGCTCCTTACAGGAAACCGATCAGCCCCAGCATTTT.

The chain links TRBV7-2 to TRBJ2-2; 10 bases align to TRBD1. The CDR3 sequence is 17 residues long. Germline CDR1 and CDR2: SGHTA and FQGNSA. Trimming took 5 bases from V and 4 from J; bases not matched to a gene: 10. CDR3 DNA sequence: TGTGCCAGCAGCCAACAGGGGCGGACAGGGGGCACCGGGGAGCTGTTTTTT. Amino acid sequence: CASSQQGRTGGTGELFF.

Points on this clonotype: This may be a read error: a much more frequent sequence differs by one nucleotide. The conserved phenylalanine or tryptophan is not found at the CDR3 terminus, so this likely reflects a read error. This chain links TRBV6-2 or TRBV6-3 with TRBJ1-5; maybe TRBD1 (5 bases). Germline CDR1 reads MNHEY; CDR2 reads SVGEGT. V shed 4 bases and J shed 5 bases, with 6 bases lying between them. CDR3 length equals 12 residues. CDR3 sequence (DNA): TGTGCCAGCAGTTCGGGACATCAGCCCCAGCATTCT. This encodes CASSSGHQPQHS.

This chain links TRBV27 with TRBJ1-1; D remains unclear. This CDR3 region has 13 residues. In germline, CDR1 is MNHEY, CDR2 SMNVEV (reference sequence). Trimming stripped 1 base from V and 1 base from J, with 4 bases between. In DNA, the CDR3 is TGTGCCAGCAGTTTATTACAGAACACTGAAGCTTTCTTT. This codes for CASSLLQNTEAFF.

This clonotype appeared many times. This rearrangement joins TRBV9 to TRBJ1-3; D is uncertain. The CDR3 loop spans 12 amino acids. The germline CDR1 and CDR2 sequences are SGDLS and YYNGEE. Deletions cut 3 bases from V and 9 bases from J, with 10 bases between. The CDR3 region is CASSAMAGTIYF. The CDR3 DNA follows: TGTGCCAGCAGCGCGATGGCGGGCACCATATATTTT.

This clonotype was counted at least ten times. This sequence joins TRBV7-9 and TRBJ1-2; maybe TRBD1 (6 bases). Germline lookup yields CDR1 SEHNR and CDR2 FQNEAQ (reference sequence). Trimming pared 3 bases from V and 7 bases from J, leaving 12 bases between. There are 13 residues in the CDR3. The DNA of the CDR3 is TGTGCCAGCAGCTTTGGGGGCGCCGCTGGCTACACCTTC. This translates into CASSFGGAAGYTF.

The rearrangement uses TRBV4-1 and TRBJ1-3, with D unclear. The germline V gene encodes CDR1 MGHRA and CDR2 YSYEKL. The CDR3 runs 15 residues. Trimming took 4 bases from V and 1 from J, leaving 11 bases between them. Here the CDR3 reads CASSPLSVSGNTIYF. DNA of the CDR3: TGCGCCAGCAGCCCCCTGAGCGTATCTGGAAACACCATATATTTT.

At least ten counts were recorded for this clonotype. This chain joins TRBV7-8 and TRBJ2-2, with TRBD1 as a possible D gene (6 bases). CDR3 size: 15 residues. V was clipped by 4 bases and J by 7 bases, with 16 bases between them. The germline gives CDR1 SGHVS, CDR2 FQNEAQ. The CDR3 DNA follows: TGTGCCAGCAGCTATACAGGGATTCTAGGCGGGGAGCTGTTTTTT. Protein: CASSYTGILGGELFF.

This clonotype was seen at least ten times. The chain combines TRBV12-3 or TRBV12-4 with TRBJ1-5; TRBD1 matches at 7 bases. Trimming at V came to 6 bases and at J to 2 bases, leaving 4 bases not matched to a gene. The CDR3 consists of 14 residues. Written as DNA, the CDR3 is TGTGCCAGCAGCCACAGGGGCGGCAATCAGCCCCAGCATTTT. Translating gives CASSHRGGNQPQHF.

V usage is TRBV20-1 and J usage is TRBJ1-2, with D tentatively TRBD1 (6 bases). Trimming took 0 bases from V and 4 from J, leaving 12 bases between them. This CDR3 contains 14 residues. Germline lookup yields CDR1 DFQATT and CDR2 SNEGSKA (reference sequence). The CDR3 DNA follows: TGCAGTGCTAGAGATCCACAGGGCGGCTATGGCTACACCTTC. Amino acid sequence: CSARDPQGGYGYTF.